Following are 14 T cell receptor beta chains from one sample sequenced in a study of T-cell memory formation after mild COVID-19. A single record per CDR3 protein comes from TCRdb applying MiXCR to the 5' RACE reads. The repertoire includes 14,000 to 15,000 distinct CDR3 sequences, roughly 23% of them detected once, and around 54% sits in the top ten. Sequencing input: PBMCs or a T cell subset sorted from them (not recorded which). The receptors here all came from a man between 18 and 29 years old who had mild COVID-19 (a few samples of this study predate the infection). Cell type and time point are not known.

This clonotype occurred many times. The CDR3 loop is CASSQEWNSGGELFF. CDR3 in DNA: TGCGCCAGCAGCCAAGAATGGAATTCAGGCGGGGAGCTGTTTTTT. This chain uses TRBV4-3 with TRBJ2-2; D not certain. Trimming took off 0 bases at V and 7 bases at J, with 12 bases between the two ends. Germline lookup yields CDR1 LGHNA and CDR2 YSLEER. The CDR3 is 15 amino acids.

The table lists this clonotype with many counts. This rearrangement joins TRBV24-1 to TRBJ2-5; 9 bases fit TRBD2. The V gene end was trimmed by 1 base and the J gene end by 5 bases; junction bases not matched to a gene: 7. The germline V gene encodes CDR1 KGHDR and CDR2 SFDVKD. The CDR3 has 16 residues. The CDR3 nucleotides read TGTGCCACCAGTGATTTTGTTGCGGGGGGGCCGGAGACCCAGTACTTC. This gives the protein CATSDFVAGGPETQYF.

J is TRBJ1-2 and V is TRBV7-2; D unresolved. CDR1 SGHTA and CDR2 FQGNSA come from the germline V gene. Trimming took 2 bases from V and 0 from J, leaving 4 bases between them. CDR3 length equals 13 residues. CDR3 residues: CASSLPANYGYTF. The CDR3 nucleotides are TGTGCCAGCAGCTTACCAGCTAACTATGGCTACACCTTC.

The chain has TRBV7-2 and TRBJ2-5; 9 bases agree with TRBD1. The V and J ends lost 2 bases and 5 bases, in that order; junction bases with no gene match: 9. Germline CDR1 and CDR2: SGHTA and FQGNSA. The CDR3 covers 16 residues. The CDR3 sequence: CASSLSGTGMFETQYF. DNA for the CDR3: TGTGCCAGCAGCTTATCCGGGACAGGGATGTTTGAGACCCAGTACTTC.

This clonotype has at least ten counts. The chain recombines TRBV12-3 or TRBV12-4 with TRBJ2-7; 11 positions agree with TRBD1. Trimming took 4 bases from V and 3 from J; bases not matched to a gene: 2. The CDR3 sequence is 14 residues long. The CDR3 is CASSSGTGGYEQYF. For the CDR3, the DNA is TGTGCCAGCAGTTCGGGGACAGGGGGCTACGAGCAGTACTTC.

This clonotype is deemed medium-sized. The V call is TRBV6-5, the J call TRBJ2-5; 10 bases align to TRBD1. CDR3 size: 15 residues. Germline V CDR1 and CDR2: MNHEY, SVGAGI. J gave up 6 bases and V 0 bases, and 4 bases lay outside the gene matches. CDR3 amino acids: CASSYSTGGGKTQYF. Here the CDR3 DNA reads TGTGCCAGCAGTTACTCGACAGGGGGCGGGAAGACCCAGTACTTC.

The rearrangement links TRBV4-3 to TRBJ2-7; no clear D gene. This CDR3 contains 15 residues. The V and J ends lost 0 bases and 1 base respectively, with 10 bases between them. CDR1 and CDR2 from the germline V gene are LGHNA and YSLEER. For the CDR3, the DNA is TGCGCCAGCAGCCAAGATCAGGTTCCTTCCTACGAGCAGTACTTC. Translated, it gives CASSQDQVPSYEQYF.

V and J are TRBV7-6 and TRBJ1-1; D might be TRBD1 (5 bases). CDR1 SGHVS and CDR2 FNYEAQ come from the germline V gene. The CDR3 spans 19 residues. Trimming stripped 0 bases from V and 0 bases from J, with 20 bases between. Written as DNA, the CDR3 is TGTGCCAGCAGCTTAGCCCCTCCCGGAGGAACAGGTTTGAACACTGAAGCTTTCTTT. Amino acids: CASSLAPPGGTGLNTEAFF.

This clonotype has only a few counts. This chain links TRBV15 with TRBJ2-3; D is perhaps TRBD1 or TRBD2 (5 bases each). CDR1 and CDR2 (germline): LNHNV, YYDKDF (reference sequence). V lost 5 bases, J lost 1 base, and 13 bases lay in between. The CDR3 has 15 residues. In DNA, the CDR3 is TGTGCCACCAGCCCCGGGGCGGTAGGCACAGATACGCAGTATTTT. This codes for CATSPGAVGTDTQYF.

In its sample, this clonotype ranks as medium-sized. The chain couples TRBV5-1 to TRBJ2-1, with TRBD1 as a possible D gene (5 bases). Germline V gene lookup returns CDR1 SGHRS and CDR2 YFSETQ. CDR3 length: 13 amino acids. Trimming pared 5 bases from V and 4 bases from J, leaving 10 bases between. The CDR3 sequence is CASRSGPYNEQFF. The CDR3 DNA is TGCGCCAGCAGATCAGGGCCGTACAATGAGCAGTTCTTC.

This clonotype was seen more than once but under ten times. V and J are TRBV7-2 and TRBJ2-5; 7 bases line up with TRBD2. Germline values: CDR1 SGHTA, CDR2 FQGNSA. The trim removed 2 bases at V and 2 bases at J, leaving 5 bases unmatched. The CDR3 length is 15 residues. The chain's CDR3 is CASSLLAESQETQYF. CDR3 nucleotide sequence: TGTGCCAGCAGCTTACTAGCGGAGAGTCAAGAGACCCAGTACTTC.

This clonotype came up many times. This rearrangement joins TRBV2 to TRBJ2-4, with a weak D call TRBD1 (5 bases). This CDR3 has 14 residues. With 9 bases removed from V and 0 bases from J, the gap between germline ends came to 12 bases. Germline CDR1 is SNHLY and CDR2 is FYNNEI. CDR3 DNA sequence: TGTGCCAGTAGACAGAGTCTAGCCAAAAACATTCAGTACTTC. Encoded protein: CASRQSLAKNIQYF. Based on the CDR3 plus reference TRBV2 and TRBJ2-4, the full variable domain is EPEVTQTPSHQVTQMGQEVILRCVPISNHLYFYWYRQILGQKVEFLVSFYNNEISEKSEIFDDQFSVERPDGSNFTLKIRSTKLEDSAMYFCASRQSLAKNIQYFGAGTRLSVL.

This clonotype was observed at least ten times. The chain links TRBV4-3 to TRBJ1-2, with D uncertain. Trimming removed 1 base at V and 4 bases at J, with 19 bases between. In germline, CDR1 is LGHNA, CDR2 YSLEER. The CDR3 runs 17 residues. CDR3 residues: CASSQVLLGFPTYGYTF. CDR3 coding DNA: TGCGCCAGCAGCCAAGTTTTGCTCGGGTTCCCGACCTATGGCTACACCTTC.

This clonotype was detected many times. This chain connects TRBV6-5 to TRBJ1-3; D gene uncertain. Germline values: CDR1 MNHEY, CDR2 SVGAGI. V was cut by 0 bases and J by 4 bases, with 13 bases left in between. The CDR3 runs 16 residues. Written as DNA, the CDR3 is TGTGCCAGCAGTTACTCCGGCAGTACACGCGGAAACACCATATATTTT. As protein: CASSYSGSTRGNTIYF.